Reported below is one T cell receptor (beta chain). The antigen is undetermined. The data belong to a study of radiotherapy plus CTLA-4 blockade in lung cancer. V lost 4 bases to trimming and J lost 8 bases, with 20 bases between them. CDR3 length: 15 residues. Per germline, CDR1 MDHEN and CDR2 SYDVKM. Participants had chemo-refractory metastatic non-small-cell lung cancer and were treated with focal radiation plus ipilimumab CTLA-4 blockade. Whole-study findings and limits: TCR clones of tumor origin grew in blood after radiotherapy plus ipilimumab.

Assay used: immunoSEQ multiplex PCR; TCRdb lists only in-frame clones, some missing. The sample shows fewer than 35,000 clones, 75% of them seen only once. The J gene is TRBJ1-1, the V gene TRBV28; D might be TRBD1 (5 bases). This TCR was sampled from a human donor with non-small cell lung cancer that progressed on radiotherapy plus ipilimumab. The input for sequencing was peripheral blood, taken from a patient treated with radiotherapy plus ipilimumab. The DNA of the CDR3 is TGTGCCAGCAGTTCTCTGACAGAGATGAATGCAGAAGCTTTCTTT. It specifies CASSSLTEMNAEAFF. The full variable domain, rest sourced from reference TRBV28 and TRBJ1-1, is DVKVTQSSRYLVKRTGEKVFLECVQDMDHENMFWYRQDPGLGLRLIYFSYDVKMKEKGDIPEGYSVSREKKERFSLILESASTNQTSMYLCASSSLTEMNAEAFFGQGTRLTVV.